Listed below are T cell receptor beta chains from one sample, sequenced in a study of shared clonotypes between healthy human individuals. Repertoires were generated with immunoSEQ multiplex PCR, while TCRdb's copy carries only in-frame clones and drops some. Of over 2 million clones listed, roughly 95% are singletons. Sample: naive CD8+ T cells sorted from blood. These receptors originate from a man aged 18 to 30 in good health. Both conserved end residues are part of each CDR3. A D gene is named only where the DNA matches it firmly. The size entry is marked missing in some rows and otherwise reads once, few, many or a size class.

D gene	clone size	V gene	J gene	CDR3 protein	CDR3 DNA
NA	NA	TRBV12-5	TRBJ1-4	CASGSGGETNEKLFF	TGTGCTAGTGGTTCCGGGGGGGAGACTAATGAAAAACTGTTTTTT
NA	few	TRBV27	TRBJ1-5	CASSLLGSNQPQHF	TGTGCCAGCAGTTTATTGGGGAGCAATCAGCCCCAGCATTTT
NA	NA	TRBV5-1	TRBJ2-7	CASSLVSGYEQYF	TGCGCCAGCAGCTTGGTGTCGGGGTACGAGCAGTACTTC
NA	NA	TRBV2	TRBJ2-2	CASRGEARGTGELFF	TGTGCCAGCAGGGGCGAGGCCCGAGGTACCGGGGAGCTGTTTTTT
NA	NA	TRBV18	TRBJ1-1	CASSPERAKAEAFF	TGTGCCAGCTCACCAGAACGGGCGAAGGCTGAAGCTTTCTTT
NA	few	TRBV10-2	TRBJ2-7	CASSESWVYEQYF	TGCGCCAGCAGTGAGTCATGGGTCTACGAGCAGTACTTC
NA	NA	TRBV5-1	TRBJ2-2	CASSYYSGGGSGELFF	TGCGCCAGCAGCTATTACTCAGGGGGAGGATCCGGGGAGCTGTTTTTT
NA	once	TRBV6-6	TRBJ2-7	CASSYGKAEQYF	TGTGCCAGCAGTTACGGGAAGGCCGAGCAGTACTTC
NA	NA	TRBV7-6	TRBJ2-7	CASSLAGVGEQYF	TGTGCCAGCAGCTTAGCGGGGGTAGGTGAGCAGTACTTC
NA	NA	TRBV10-2	TRBJ2-7	CASSGTDTYEQYF	TGCGCCTCATCTGGGACCGATACCTACGAGCAGTACTTC
NA	NA	TRBV21-1	TRBJ1-5	CASSLTGGAGQPQHF	TGTGCCAGCAGCCTTACAGGGGGCGCCGGGCAGCCCCAGCATTTT
TRBD2	NA	TRBV7-9	TRBJ2-1	CASSSSGTSGMVDEQFF	TGTGCCAGCAGCTCCTCCGGGACTAGCGGGATGGTCGATGAGCAGTTCTTC
NA	NA	TRBV5-5	TRBJ1-5	CASSLYGGQPQHF	TGTGCCAGCAGCTTGTATGGTGGGCAGCCCCAGCATTTT
NA	once	TRBV6-5	TRBJ2-7	CASSGQTYEQYF	TGTGCCAGCAGTGGACAGACCTACGAGCAGTACTTC
NA	few	TRBV6-1	TRBJ1-2	CASSEIMGGRGYTF	TGTGCCAGCAGTGAAATCATGGGGGGCCGCGGCTACACCTTC
TRBD2	NA	TRBV4-2	TRBJ2-1	CASSQEAGDSYNEQFF	TGTGCCAGCAGCCAAGAGGCGGGGGACTCCTACAATGAGCAGTTCTTC
TRBD2	NA	TRBV19	TRBJ2-1	CASSLLAGGWNEQFF	TGTGCCAGTAGTCTTCTAGCGGGGGGGTGGAATGAGCAGTTCTTC
TRBD2	NA	TRBV9	TRBJ2-1	CASSVEDGGAHEQFF	TGTGCCAGCAGCGTAGAGGACGGGGGGGCGCATGAGCAGTTCTTC
NA	NA	TRBV13	TRBJ2-3	CASSYETDTQYF	TGTGCCAGCAGCTACGAAACAGATACGCAGTATTTT
NA	few	TRBV7-8	TRBJ1-5	CASSVEGDQPQHF	TGTGCCAGCAGCGTAGAGGGTGATCAGCCCCAGCATTTT
NA	NA	TRBV11-3	TRBJ2-3	CASSRNADTQYF	TGTGCCAGCAGTCGCAACGCGGATACGCAGTATTTT
NA	NA	TRBV19	TRBJ1-2	CASSMGQKLNYGYTF	TGTGCCAGTAGTATGGGACAAAAACTAAACTATGGCTACACCTTC
NA	NA	TRBV6-5	TRBJ1-6	CASSNNSPLHF	TGTGCCAGCAGTAACAATTCACCCCTCCACTTT
TRBD2	once	TRBV13	TRBJ2-1	CASSLGVSGSSYNEQFF	TGTGCCAGCAGCTTAGGGGTTAGCGGGAGCTCCTACAATGAGCAGTTCTTC
NA	NA	TRBV5-1	TRBJ2-3	CASSLSQRTDTQYF	TGCGCCAGCAGCTTGTCCCAGCGCACAGATACGCAGTATTTT
NA	NA	TRBV10-2	TRBJ1-1	CASSLGVRDTEAFF	TGCGCCAGCAGCCTCGGAGTTAGAGACACTGAAGCTTTCTTT
TRBD1	NA	TRBV27	TRBJ2-1	CASSPGTGGLGEQFF	TGTGCCAGCAGCCCCGGGACAGGGGGCTTAGGTGAGCAGTTCTTC
TRBD1	NA	TRBV4-1	TRBJ1-6	CASSPWDRANSPLHF	TGCGCCAGCAGCCCCTGGGACAGGGCTAATTCACCCCTCCACTTT
TRBD1	NA	TRBV27	TRBJ2-7	CASSLRGQTYEQYF	TGTGCCAGCAGTTTACGGGGACAGACCTACGAGCAGTACTTC
NA	NA	TRBV27	TRBJ2-6	CASRPGRRSSGANVLTF	TGTGCCAGCAGGCCGGGACGCAGAAGCTCTGGGGCCAACGTCCTGACTTTC
NA	NA	TRBV30	TRBJ2-7	CAWADSSYEQYF	TGTGCCTGGGCCGACAGTTCCTACGAGCAGTACTTC
TRBD2	NA	TRBV27	TRBJ2-2	CASSSLAGAGELFF	TGTGCCAGCAGCTCACTAGCGGGGGCCGGGGAGCTGTTTTTT
TRBD2	NA	TRBV11-2	TRBJ2-5	CASSLAETSFGETQYF	TGTGCCAGCAGCTTAGCGGAGACTAGCTTCGGGGAGACCCAGTACTTC
NA	NA	TRBV9	TRBJ2-2	CASSVEDYPNTGELFF	TGTGCCAGCAGCGTAGAGGACTATCCGAACACCGGGGAGCTGTTTTTT
NA	NA	TRBV5-6	TRBJ2-7	CASSLSGPYEQYF	TGTGCCAGCAGCCTCTCGGGGCCTTACGAGCAGTACTTC
NA	NA	TRBV6-5	TRBJ2-2	CAAHEHRVGELFF	TGTGCCGCCCATGAGCATCGGGTCGGGGAGCTGTTTTTT